Each of the 8 T cell receptor beta chains below was sequenced from the same sample in a study of blood T cell repertoires in COVID-19 (dated by TCRdb to about 2020). To prepare the library, the immunoSEQ multiplex PCR assay was applied. Imported from immuneACCESS, the table was reduced by TCRdb to in-frame sequences with V and J called. These copies leave out some clones; in studies compared against another copy, an unresolved V gene accounts for under half, and the cause of the remainder is not known. The sample table holds about 170,000 clones, of which around 81% were seen once. Around 2.4% of the sample is taken by the ten largest. The sequenced sample was peripheral blood. Every receptor here comes from a human donor with acute or convalescent COVID-19. The donor label of this sample is uncertain.

The chain is built from TRBV5-1 and TRBJ1-1, with D maybe TRBD1 (6 bases). Germline values: CDR1 SGHRS, CDR2 YFSETQ. Trimming took 4 bases from V and 1 from J, leaving 11 bases between them. The CDR3 contains 14 residues. CDR3 DNA sequence: TGCGCCAGCAGCCCACGGACAGAGAACACTGAAGCTTTCTTT. Translating it yields CASSPRTENTEAFF. Supplemented by reference TRBV5-1 and TRBJ1-1, the full variable domain reads KAGVTQTPRYLIKTRGQQVTLSCSPISGHRSVSWYQQTPGQGLQFLFEYFSETQRNKGNFPGRFSGRQFSNSRSEMNVSTLELGDSALYLCASSPRTENTEAFFGQGTRLTVV.

As DNA, the CDR3 is TGTGCCAGCAGCTTAGGCCTGTGGCCTGAAAAACTGTTTTTT. Translation: CASSLGLWPEKLFF. This sequence joins TRBV7-2 and TRBJ1-4; D unresolved. This CDR3 region has 14 residues. Trimming removed 1 base from V and 7 bases from J, with 10 bases in between. Per germline, CDR1 SGHTA and CDR2 FQGNSA.

This chain uses TRBV7-3 with TRBJ1-5; D not resolved. Germline V gene sequence: CDR1 SGHTA, CDR2 FQGTGA. Trimming took off 2 bases at V and 4 bases at J, with 6 bases between the two ends. There are 13 residues in the CDR3. The CDR3 is CASSLSGNQPQHF. The CDR3 DNA follows: TGTGCCAGCAGCTTATCCGGGAATCAGCCCCAGCATTTT.

This clone has only one observation. The J gene is TRBJ1-4, the V gene TRBV29-1, with TRBD1 matching over 10 bases. The CDR3 runs to 13 residues. Germline lookup yields CDR1 SQVTM and CDR2 ANQGSEA. Trimming removed 6 bases from V and 7 bases from J; junction bases left unmatched: 5. This CDR3 is CSVRQGAGEKLFF. The CDR3 DNA reads TGCAGCGTGCGACAGGGGGCGGGTGAAAAACTGTTTTTT. Full variable domain (remainder filled in from reference TRBV29-1 and TRBJ1-4): SAVISQKPSRDICQRGTSLTIQCQVDSQVTMMFWYRQQPGQSLTLIATANQGSEATYESGFVIDKFPISRPNLTFSTLTVSNMSPEDSSIYLCSVRQGAGEKLFFGSGTQLSVL.

The V and J genes are TRBV5-1 and TRBJ2-5, with 8 bases aligning to TRBD1. This CDR3 spans 16 amino acids. Trimming removed 7 bases from V and 4 bases from J; junction bases left unmatched: 15. Germline CDR1 reads SGHRS; CDR2 reads YFSETQ. CDR3: CASDQGASNSGETQYF. For the CDR3, the DNA is TGCGCCAGCGACCAGGGGGCTTCTAATAGCGGAGAGACCCAGTACTTC.

V gene TRBV27 combines with J gene TRBJ2-7, with no clear D. CDR3 length: 11 residues. Germline lookup yields CDR1 MNHEY and CDR2 SMNVEV (reference sequence). The V end lost 4 bases, the J end lost 3 bases, and 4 bases lay between the germline ends. CDR3 sequence reads: CASSSIYEQYF. Written as DNA, the CDR3 is TGTGCCAGCAGTTCAATCTACGAGCAGTACTTC.

The rearrangement uses TRBV28 and TRBJ2-4; 11 positions match TRBD2. CDR1 and CDR2 from the germline V gene are MDHEN and SYDVKM. The V segment lost 6 bases and the J segment 4 bases; nucleotides outside the gene matches: 8. The CDR3 consists of 16 residues. CDR3: CASSLLAGGNKNIQYF. The CDR3 DNA reads as TGTGCCAGCAGCCTCCTAGCGGGAGGAAATAAAAACATTCAGTACTTC.

The rearrangement uses TRBV11-3 and TRBJ2-7; a possible D gene is TRBD1 (6 bases). The CDR3 loop spans 15 amino acids. Trimming shortened V by 8 bases and J by 7 bases, and 24 bases separated the two germline ends. Looked up from germline, CDR1 is SGHNT and CDR2 is YENEEA. CDR3 DNA: TGTGCCAGCCGAACCCTCCGGGACACCGGGGATGAGCAGTACTTC. Its translation: CASRTLRDTGDEQYF.